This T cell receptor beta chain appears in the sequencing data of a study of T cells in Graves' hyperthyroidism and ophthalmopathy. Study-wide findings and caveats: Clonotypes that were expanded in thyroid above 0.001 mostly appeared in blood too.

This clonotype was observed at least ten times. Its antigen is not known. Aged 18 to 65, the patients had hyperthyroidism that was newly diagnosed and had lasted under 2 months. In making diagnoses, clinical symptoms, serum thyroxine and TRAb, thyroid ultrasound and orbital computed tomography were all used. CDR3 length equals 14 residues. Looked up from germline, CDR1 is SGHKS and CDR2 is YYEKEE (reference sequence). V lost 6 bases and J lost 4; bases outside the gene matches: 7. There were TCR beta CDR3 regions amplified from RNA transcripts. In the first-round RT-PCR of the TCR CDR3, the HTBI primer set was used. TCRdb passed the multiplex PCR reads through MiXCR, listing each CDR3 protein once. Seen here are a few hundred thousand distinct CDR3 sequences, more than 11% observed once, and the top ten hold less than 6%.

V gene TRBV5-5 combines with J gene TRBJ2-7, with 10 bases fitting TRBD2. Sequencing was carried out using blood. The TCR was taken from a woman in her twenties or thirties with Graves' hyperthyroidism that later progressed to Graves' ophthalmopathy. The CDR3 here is CASTAGLAAYEQYF. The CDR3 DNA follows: TGTGCCAGCACCGCAGGACTAGCGGCATACGAGCAGTACTTC.